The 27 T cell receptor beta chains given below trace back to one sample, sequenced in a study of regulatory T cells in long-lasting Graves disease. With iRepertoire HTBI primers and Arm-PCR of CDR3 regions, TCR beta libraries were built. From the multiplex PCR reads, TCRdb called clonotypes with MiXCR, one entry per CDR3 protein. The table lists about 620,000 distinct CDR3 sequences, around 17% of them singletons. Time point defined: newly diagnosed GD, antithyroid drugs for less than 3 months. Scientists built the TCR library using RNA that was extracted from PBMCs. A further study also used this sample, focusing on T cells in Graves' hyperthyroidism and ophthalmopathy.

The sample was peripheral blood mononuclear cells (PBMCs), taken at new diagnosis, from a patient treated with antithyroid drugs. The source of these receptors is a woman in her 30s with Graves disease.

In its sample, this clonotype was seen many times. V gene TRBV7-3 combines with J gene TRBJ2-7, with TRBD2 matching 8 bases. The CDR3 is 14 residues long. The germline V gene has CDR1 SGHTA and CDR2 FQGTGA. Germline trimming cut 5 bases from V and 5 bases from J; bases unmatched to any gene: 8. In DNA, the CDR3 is TGTGCCAGCAGCCCCGCGGGGGGTGTGGACGAGCAGTACTTC. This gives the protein CASSPAGGVDEQYF. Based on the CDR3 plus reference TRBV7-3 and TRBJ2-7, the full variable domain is GAGVSQTPSNKVTEKGKYVELRCDPISGHTALYWYRQSLGQGPEFLIYFQGTGAADDSGLPNDRFFAVRPEGSVSTLKIQRTERGDSAVYLCASSPAGGVDEQYFGPGTRLTVT.

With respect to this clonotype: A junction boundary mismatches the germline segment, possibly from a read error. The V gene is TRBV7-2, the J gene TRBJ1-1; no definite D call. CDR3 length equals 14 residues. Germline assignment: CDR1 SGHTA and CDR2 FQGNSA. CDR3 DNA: TGTGCCCGCAGCTCCGCGGGAGAGAACACTGAAGCTTTCTTT. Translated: CARSSAGENTEAFF.

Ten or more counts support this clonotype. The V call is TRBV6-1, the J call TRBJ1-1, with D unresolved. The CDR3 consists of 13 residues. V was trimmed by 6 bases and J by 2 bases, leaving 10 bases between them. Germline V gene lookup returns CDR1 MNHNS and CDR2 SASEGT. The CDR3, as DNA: TGTGCCAGCAGCGCCCAGGTCAACACTGAAGCTTTCTTT. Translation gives CASSAQVNTEAFF.

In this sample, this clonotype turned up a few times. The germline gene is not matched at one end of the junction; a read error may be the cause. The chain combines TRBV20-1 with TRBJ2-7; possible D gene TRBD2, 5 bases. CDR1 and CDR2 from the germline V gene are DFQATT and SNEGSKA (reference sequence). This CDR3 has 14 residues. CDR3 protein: CSARDFLLDYGQYF. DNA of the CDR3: TGCAGTGCTAGAGATTTTTTACTAGACTACGGGCAGTACTTC.

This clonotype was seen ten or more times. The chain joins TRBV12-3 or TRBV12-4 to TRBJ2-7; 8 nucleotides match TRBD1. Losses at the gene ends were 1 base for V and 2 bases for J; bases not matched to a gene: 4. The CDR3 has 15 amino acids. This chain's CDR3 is CASSLGTGRAYEQYF. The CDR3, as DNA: TGTGCCAGCAGTTTAGGGACAGGGCGAGCCTACGAGCAGTACTTC.

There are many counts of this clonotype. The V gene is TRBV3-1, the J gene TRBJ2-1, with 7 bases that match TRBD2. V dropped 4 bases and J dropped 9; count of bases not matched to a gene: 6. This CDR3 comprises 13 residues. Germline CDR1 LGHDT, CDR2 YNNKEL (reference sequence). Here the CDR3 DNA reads TGTGCCAGCAGCCGGGAGGGTATGGGTGAGCAGTTCTTC. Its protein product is CASSREGMGEQFF.

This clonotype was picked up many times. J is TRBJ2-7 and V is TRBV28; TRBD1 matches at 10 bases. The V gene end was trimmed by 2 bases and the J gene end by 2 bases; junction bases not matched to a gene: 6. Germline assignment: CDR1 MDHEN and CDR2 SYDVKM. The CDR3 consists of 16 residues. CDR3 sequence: CASSLAAGQGPYEQYF. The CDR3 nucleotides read TGTGCCAGCAGTTTAGCAGCGGGACAGGGGCCCTACGAGCAGTACTTC.

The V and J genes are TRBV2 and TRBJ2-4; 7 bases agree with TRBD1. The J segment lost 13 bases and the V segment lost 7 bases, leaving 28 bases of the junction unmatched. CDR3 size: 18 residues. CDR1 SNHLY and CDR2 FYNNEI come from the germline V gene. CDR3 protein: CASISVKGPADRVKIQYF. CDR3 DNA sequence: TGTGCCAGCATTTCCGTAAAAGGGCCGGCTGACAGGGTAAAGATCCAGTACTTC.

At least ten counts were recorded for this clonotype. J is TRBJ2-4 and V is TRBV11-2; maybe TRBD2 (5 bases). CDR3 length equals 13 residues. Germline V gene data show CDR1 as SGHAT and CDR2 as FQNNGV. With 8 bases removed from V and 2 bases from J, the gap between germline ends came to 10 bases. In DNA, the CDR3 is TGTGCCAGCCGGAGGAATCCCAAAAACATTCAGTACTTC. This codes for CASRRNPKNIQYF.

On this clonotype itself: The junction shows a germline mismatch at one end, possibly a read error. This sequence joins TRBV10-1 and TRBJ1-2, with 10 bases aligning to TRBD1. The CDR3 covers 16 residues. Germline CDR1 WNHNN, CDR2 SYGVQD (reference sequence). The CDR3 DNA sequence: TGTGCCAGCAGAGACCCCACACCGACAGGGGGCGGGGGCTACACCTTC. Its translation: CASRDPTPTGGGGYTF.

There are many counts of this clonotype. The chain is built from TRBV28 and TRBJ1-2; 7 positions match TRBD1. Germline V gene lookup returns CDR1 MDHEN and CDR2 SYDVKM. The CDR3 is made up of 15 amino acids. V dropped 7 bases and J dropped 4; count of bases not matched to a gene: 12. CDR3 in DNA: TGTGCCAGCATTGAGGGAGGGACAGTCCTCTATGGCTACACCTTC. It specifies CASIEGGTVLYGYTF.

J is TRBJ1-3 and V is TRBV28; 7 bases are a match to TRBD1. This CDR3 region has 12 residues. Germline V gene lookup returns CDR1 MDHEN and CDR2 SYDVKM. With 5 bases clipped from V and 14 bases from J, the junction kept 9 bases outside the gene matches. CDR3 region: CASSQGVKVLYF. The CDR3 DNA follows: TGTGCCAGCAGTCAGGGGGTTAAGGTCCTATATTTT.

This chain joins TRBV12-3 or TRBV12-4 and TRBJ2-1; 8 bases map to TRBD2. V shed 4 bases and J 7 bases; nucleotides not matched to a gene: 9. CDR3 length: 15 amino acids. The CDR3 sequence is CASSSSGGPQNEQFF. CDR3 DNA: TGTGCCAGCAGTTCCAGCGGGGGCCCCCAGAATGAGCAGTTCTTC.

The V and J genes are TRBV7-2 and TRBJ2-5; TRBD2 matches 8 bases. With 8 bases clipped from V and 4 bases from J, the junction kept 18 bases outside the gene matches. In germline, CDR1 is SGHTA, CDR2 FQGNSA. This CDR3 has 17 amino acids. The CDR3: CASAPPQGLDVRETQYF. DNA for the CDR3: TGTGCCAGCGCTCCCCCCCAGGGACTAGACGTCAGAGAGACCCAGTACTTC.

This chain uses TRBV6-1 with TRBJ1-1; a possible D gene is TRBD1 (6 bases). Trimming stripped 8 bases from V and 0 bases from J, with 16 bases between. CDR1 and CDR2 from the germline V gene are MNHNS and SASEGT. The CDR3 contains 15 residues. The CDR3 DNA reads TGTGCCAGCCTGGGGGCGATAGGAATGAACACTGAAGCTTTCTTT. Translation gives CASLGAIGMNTEAFF.

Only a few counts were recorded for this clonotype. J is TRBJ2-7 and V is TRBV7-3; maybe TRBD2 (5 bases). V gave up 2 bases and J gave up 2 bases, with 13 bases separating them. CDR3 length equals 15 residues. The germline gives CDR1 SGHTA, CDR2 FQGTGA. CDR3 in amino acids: CASSLSGLGTYEQYF. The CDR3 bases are TGTGCCAGCAGCTTATCGGGGTTAGGGACCTACGAGCAGTACTTC.

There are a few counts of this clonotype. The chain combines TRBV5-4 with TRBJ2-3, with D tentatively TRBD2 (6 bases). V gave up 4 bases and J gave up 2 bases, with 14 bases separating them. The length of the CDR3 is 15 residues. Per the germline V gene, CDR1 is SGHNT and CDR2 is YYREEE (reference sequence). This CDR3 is CASSPGGRATDTQYF. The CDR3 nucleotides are TGTGCCAGCAGCCCCGGAGGGAGAGCCACAGATACGCAGTATTTT.

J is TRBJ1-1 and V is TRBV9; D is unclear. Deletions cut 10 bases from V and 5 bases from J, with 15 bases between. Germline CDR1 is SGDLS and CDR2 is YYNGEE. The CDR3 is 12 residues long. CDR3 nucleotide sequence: TGTGCCTCAACCGGGGTTGGGACTGAAGCTTTCTTT. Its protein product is CASTGVGTEAFF.

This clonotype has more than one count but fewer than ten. CDR3 sequence (DNA): TGTGCCAGTACCACTCAAACAGGGGGAACCTCGTTCCAGCATTTT. It is translated as CASTTQTGGTSFQHF. The chain couples TRBV19 to TRBJ1-5; the match to TRBD1 covers 8 bases. The CDR3 spans 15 residues. The V gene end was trimmed by 7 bases and the J gene end by 12 bases; junction bases not matched to a gene: 17. CDR1 and CDR2 (germline): LNHDA, SQIVND (reference sequence).

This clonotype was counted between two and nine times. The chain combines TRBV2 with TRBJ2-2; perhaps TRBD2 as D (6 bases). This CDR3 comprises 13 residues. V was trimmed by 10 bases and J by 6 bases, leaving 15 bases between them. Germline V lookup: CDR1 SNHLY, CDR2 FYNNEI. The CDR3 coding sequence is TGTGCCACCGGGGAGGACTTTTCCGGGGAGCTGTTTTTT. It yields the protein CATGEDFSGELFF.

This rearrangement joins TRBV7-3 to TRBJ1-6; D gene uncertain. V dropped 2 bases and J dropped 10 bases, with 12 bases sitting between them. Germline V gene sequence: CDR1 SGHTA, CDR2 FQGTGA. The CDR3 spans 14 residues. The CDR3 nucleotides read TGTGCCAGCAGCTTATACGGGAAGAGATCACCCCTCCACTTT. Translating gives CASSLYGKRSPLHF.

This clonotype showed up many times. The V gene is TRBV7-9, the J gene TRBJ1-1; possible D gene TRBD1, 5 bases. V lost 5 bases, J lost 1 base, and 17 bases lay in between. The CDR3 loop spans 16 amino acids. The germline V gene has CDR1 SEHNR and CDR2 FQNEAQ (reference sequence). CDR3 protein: CASSPSLGVSNTEAFF. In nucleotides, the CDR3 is TGTGCCAGCAGCCCCTCTTTGGGGGTCTCGAACACTGAAGCTTTCTTT.

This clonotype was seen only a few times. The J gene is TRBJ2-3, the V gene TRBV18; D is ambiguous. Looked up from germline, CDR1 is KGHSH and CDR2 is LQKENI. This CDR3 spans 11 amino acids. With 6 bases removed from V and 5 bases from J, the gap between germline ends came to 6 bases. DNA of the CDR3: TGTGCCAGCTCTCCGATAGATACGCAGTATTTT. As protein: CASSPIDTQYF.

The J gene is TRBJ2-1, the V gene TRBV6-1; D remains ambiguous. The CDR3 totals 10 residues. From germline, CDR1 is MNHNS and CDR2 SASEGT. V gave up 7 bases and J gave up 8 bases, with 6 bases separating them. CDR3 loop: CASTRDEQFF. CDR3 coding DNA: TGTGCCAGCACACGTGATGAGCAGTTCTTC.

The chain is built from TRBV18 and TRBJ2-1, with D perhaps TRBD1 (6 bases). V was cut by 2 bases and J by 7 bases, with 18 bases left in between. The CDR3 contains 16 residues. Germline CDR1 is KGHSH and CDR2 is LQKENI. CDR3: CASSPSGKTGPNEQFF. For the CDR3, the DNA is TGTGCCAGCTCACCATCCGGAAAGACAGGCCCTAATGAGCAGTTCTTC. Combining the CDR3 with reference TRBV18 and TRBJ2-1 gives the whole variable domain NAGVMQNPRHLVRRRGQEARLRCSPMKGHSHVYWYRQLPEEGLKFMVYLQKENIIDESGMPKERFSAEFPKEGPSILRIQQVVRGDSAAYFCASSPSGKTGPNEQFFGPGTRLTVL.

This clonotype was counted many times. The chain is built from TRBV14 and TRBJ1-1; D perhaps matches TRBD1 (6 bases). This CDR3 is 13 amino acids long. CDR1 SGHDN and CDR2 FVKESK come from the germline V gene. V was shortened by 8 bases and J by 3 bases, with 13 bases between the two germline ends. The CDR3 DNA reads TGTGCCAGCCGAGGCAGGGGCTACACTGAAGCTTTCTTT. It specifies CASRGRGYTEAFF.

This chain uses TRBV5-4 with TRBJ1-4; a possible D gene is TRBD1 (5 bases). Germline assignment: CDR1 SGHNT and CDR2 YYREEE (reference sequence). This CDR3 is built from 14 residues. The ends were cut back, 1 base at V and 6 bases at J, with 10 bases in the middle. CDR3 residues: CASSLQGGDEKLFF. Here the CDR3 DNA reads TGTGCCAGCAGCTTGCAGGGAGGGGATGAAAAACTGTTTTTT.